Shown below are 20 T cell receptor beta chains from a single sample sequenced in a study of control samples from healthy donors and cancer patients. Profiling relied on immunoSEQ multiplex PCR, and the TCRdb table lists in-frame clones only, not all of them. The profile shows 90,000 to 150,000 clones, around 89% of them singletons. Sequencing was carried out using blood. These receptors were collected from a man in his fifties or sixties in good health.

V gene TRBV19 combines with J gene TRBJ2-2; no reliable D call. The CDR3 runs 15 residues. Between the trimmed V and J ends, which lost 5 bases and 2 bases, there was a span of 12 bases. Germline CDR1 and CDR2: LNHDA and SQIVND (reference sequence). The CDR3 reads CASSPTDFNTGELFF. The CDR3, as DNA: TGTGCCAGTAGTCCCACCGACTTCAACACCGGGGAGCTGTTTTTT. The full variable domain, rest sourced from reference TRBV19 and TRBJ2-2, is DGGITQSPKYLFRKEGQNVTLSCEQNLNHDAMYWYRQDPGQGLRLIYYSQIVNDFQKGDIAEGYSVSREKKESFPLTVTSAQKNPTAFYLCASSPTDFNTGELFFGEGSRLTVL.

This clone has more than one count but fewer than ten. V usage is TRBV27 and J usage is TRBJ2-7; no definite D call. Germline CDR1 and CDR2: MNHEY and SMNVEV (reference sequence). The V end was cut by 8 bases, the J end by 4 bases, with 6 bases between. The CDR3 is made up of 10 amino acids. CDR3 DNA sequence: TGTGCCAGCCTCCTTTACGAGCAGTACTTC. Amino acids: CASLLYEQYF.

In its sample, this clone was seen a few times. The J gene is TRBJ2-2, the V gene TRBV19; 9 bases map to TRBD1. The germline V gene encodes CDR1 LNHDA and CDR2 SQIVND (reference sequence). The CDR3 is 15 amino acids. J gave up 6 bases and V 7 bases, and 9 bases lay outside the gene matches. CDR3 DNA sequence: TGTGCCAGTATGGCTGGGGACAGGGACCCCGGGGAGCTGTTTTTT. It is translated as CASMAGDRDPGELFF. The full variable domain, its missing parts supplied by reference TRBV19 and TRBJ2-2, is DGGITQSPKYLFRKEGQNVTLSCEQNLNHDAMYWYRQDPGQGLRLIYYSQIVNDFQKGDIAEGYSVSREKKESFPLTVTSAQKNPTAFYLCASMAGDRDPGELFFGEGSRLTVL.

The rearrangement links TRBV2 to TRBJ1-6; D remains unclear. CDR3 length equals 15 residues. The V and J ends lost 2 bases and 5 bases respectively, with 10 bases between them. Germline lookup yields CDR1 SNHLY and CDR2 FYNNEI. CDR3 residues: CASSEMQSHNSPLHF. The CDR3 DNA reads TGTGCCAGCAGTGAAATGCAGTCCCATAATTCACCCCTCCACTTT. Drawing the rest from reference TRBV2 and TRBJ1-6, the complete variable domain is EPEVTQTPSHQVTQMGQEVILRCVPISNHLYFYWYRQILGQKVEFLVSFYNNEISEKSEIFDDQFSVERPDGSNFTLKIRSTKLEDSAMYFCASSEMQSHNSPLHFGNGTRLTVT.

CDR3 residues: CASSRDTRTDTQYF. The CDR3 nucleotides are TGCGCCAGCAGCCGCGACACTCGCACAGATACGCAGTATTTT. The chain joins TRBV4-3 to TRBJ2-3; D gene unclear. The CDR3 sequence is 14 residues long. V was cut by 4 bases and J by 1 base, with 9 bases left in between. The germline V gene has CDR1 LGHNA and CDR2 YSLEER.

The CDR3: CSVGGTGVNEQFF. The CDR3 nucleotides read TGCAGCGTTGGTGGGACAGGGGTCAATGAGCAGTTCTTC. J is TRBJ2-1 and V is TRBV29-1, with 10 bases fitting TRBD1. This CDR3 has 13 amino acids. Trimming cost V 4 bases and J 6 bases; bases outside gene matches: 3. In germline, CDR1 is SQVTM, CDR2 ANQGSEA.

The V and J genes are TRBV7-8 and TRBJ1-1; possible D gene TRBD1, 5 bases. Between the trimmed V and J ends, which lost 1 base and 3 bases, there was a span of 12 bases. This CDR3 comprises 15 residues. CDR1 is SGHVS, CDR2 FQNEAQ, per germline. CDR3 amino acids: CASSLEGSTYTEAFF. The CDR3 DNA follows: TGTGCCAGCAGCTTAGAGGGGTCAACCTACACTGAAGCTTTCTTT.

The V call is TRBV10-3, the J call TRBJ2-7, with D maybe TRBD1 (6 bases). The CDR3 contains 15 residues. In germline, CDR1 is ENHRY, CDR2 SYGVKD. Trimming took off 0 bases at V and 3 bases at J, with 12 bases between the two ends. Here the CDR3 DNA reads TGTGCCATCAGTGAGTCGGACAGTGGGCACTACGAGCAGTACTTC. Translation gives CAISESDSGHYEQYF.

This chain joins TRBV9 and TRBJ1-6; weak D call: TRBD1 (6 bases). CDR1 and CDR2 from the germline V gene are SGDLS and YYNGEE. There are 15 residues in the CDR3. Trimming pared 4 bases from V and 11 bases from J, leaving 19 bases between. The CDR3: CASSSRRGAEAPLHF. The DNA for the CDR3 is TGTGCCAGCAGCAGCCGGAGGGGGGCCGAAGCACCCCTCCACTTT. The full variable domain, in which reference TRBV9 and TRBJ1-6 provide the parts outside the CDR3, is DSGVTQTPKHLITATGQRVTLRCSPRSGDLSVYWYQQSLDQGLQFLIQYYNGEERAKGNILERFSAQQFPDLHSELNLSSLELGDSALYFCASSSRRGAEAPLHFGNGTRLTVT.

This clone was counted once. The V gene is TRBV2, the J gene TRBJ1-2; 7 nucleotides agree with TRBD1. CDR1 SNHLY and CDR2 FYNNEI come from the germline V gene. V shed 7 bases, J shed 1 base, and the junction held 9 bases outside the gene matches. This CDR3 spans 15 amino acids. The CDR3 sequence is CASKAGDSYNYGYTF. CDR3 DNA sequence: TGTGCCAGCAAAGCAGGGGACAGCTATAACTATGGCTACACCTTC.

The rearrangement uses TRBV12-3 or TRBV12-4 and TRBJ1-5, with D uncertain. The germline V and J ends were trimmed by 6 bases and 3 bases, with 6 bases remaining between them. This CDR3 has 12 residues. CDR3 DNA: TGTGCCAGCAGGGGATCCAATCAGCCCCAGCATTTT. It encodes CASRGSNQPQHF.

The sample holds one count of this clone. The rearrangement links TRBV7-6 to TRBJ1-1; 10 bases align to TRBD1. V dropped 5 bases and J dropped 7; count of bases not matched to a gene: 7. This CDR3 is 14 amino acids long. Germline V gene lookup returns CDR1 SGHVS and CDR2 FNYEAQ. CDR3 sequence: CASSPLGTGVEAFF. As DNA, the CDR3 is TGTGCCAGCAGCCCGCTTGGGACAGGGGTTGAAGCTTTCTTT.

This chain uses TRBV11-2 with TRBJ1-6; D gene ambiguous. Trimming took off 3 bases at V and 0 bases at J, with 15 bases between the two ends. This CDR3 region has 18 residues. Germline-derived CDR1 and CDR2 are SGHAT and FQNNGV. The DNA of the CDR3 is TGTGCCAGCAGCTTCTTACCTGTAGAGAGCTCCTATAATTCACCCCTCCACTTT. This encodes CASSFLPVESSYNSPLHF.

V is TRBV7-2 and J is TRBJ2-5, with no clear D. The CDR3 is 16 amino acids. Trimming took 1 base from V and 4 from J, leaving 16 bases between them. The V gene's germline CDR1 is SGHTA and CDR2 FQGNSA. The CDR3: CASSLVVRRWGETQYF. In nucleotides, the CDR3 is TGTGCCAGCAGCTTAGTGGTTCGGCGGTGGGGAGAGACCCAGTACTTC.

This chain joins TRBV5-6 and TRBJ2-6; 7 bases match TRBD1. The CDR3 runs 16 residues. Germline V lookup: CDR1 SGHDT, CDR2 YYEEEE. With 1 base clipped from V and 4 bases from J, the junction kept 5 bases outside the gene matches. This CDR3 is CASSLFTGVGANVLTF. The CDR3 nucleotides read TGTGCCAGCAGCTTGTTCACAGGGGTAGGGGCCAACGTCCTGACTTTC.

V usage is TRBV18 and J usage is TRBJ1-1; 10 nucleotides align to TRBD1. CDR1 and CDR2 (germline): KGHSH, LQKENI. J gave up 5 bases and V 6 bases, and 6 bases lay outside the gene matches. The CDR3 length is 14 residues. The CDR3 DNA follows: TGTGCCAGCTCCCCGACAGGGGGCGAAACTGAAGCTTTCTTT. Residues: CASSPTGGETEAFF.

The chain combines TRBV9 with TRBJ2-1, with 15 bases aligning to TRBD2. The germline V gene has CDR1 SGDLS and CDR2 YYNGEE. V lost 1 base and J lost 6; bases outside the gene matches: 8. This CDR3 is 18 amino acids long. CDR3 sequence: CASSVRTSGGAIGNEQFF. The DNA of the CDR3 is TGTGCCAGCAGCGTAAGGACTAGCGGGGGGGCAATCGGCAATGAGCAGTTCTTC.

The genes are TRBV19 and TRBJ1-1, with D possibly matching TRBD1 (5 bases). The CDR3 length is 13 residues. Trimming took off 3 bases at V and 4 bases at J, with 9 bases between the two ends. CDR1 is LNHDA, CDR2 SQIVND, per germline (reference sequence). CDR3 sequence: CASSIQGSTEAFF. In DNA, the CDR3 is TGTGCCAGTAGTATTCAGGGTAGCACTGAAGCTTTCTTT.

CDR3 DNA: TGTGCCAGCAGTGATCCGGGCAGGGGGCATGGCTACACCTTC. Translation: CASSDPGRGHGYTF. The J gene is TRBJ1-2, the V gene TRBV25-1; TRBD1 aligns across 8 bases. CDR1 and CDR2 (germline): MGHDK, SYGVNS. The J segment lost 6 bases and the V segment lost 3 bases, leaving 6 bases of the junction unmatched. This CDR3 comprises 14 residues.

This rearrangement joins TRBV14 to TRBJ2-1; D possibly matches TRBD1 or TRBD2 (6 bases each). Germline lookup yields CDR1 SGHDN and CDR2 FVKESK. The CDR3 consists of 16 residues. V lost 1 base and J 3 bases, leaving 13 bases between the germline ends. CDR3 sequence reads: CASSQVRGPFYNEQFF. The DNA of the CDR3 is TGTGCCAGCAGCCAAGTACGGGGGCCGTTCTACAATGAGCAGTTCTTC.